Below are 3 T cell receptor beta chains sequenced from a single sample in a study of blood T cell repertoires in COVID-19. Method: immunoSEQ multiplex PCR; TCRdb's copy keeps in-frame clones and lacks some. The sample carries fewer than 250,000 clones, approximately 82% recorded once. Sequencing was performed on peripheral blood. The receptors shown here come from a man aged 50-60 years with active or convalescent COVID-19.

The genes are TRBV24-1 and TRBJ1-1; maybe TRBD1 (6 bases). Germline V gene lookup returns CDR1 KGHDR and CDR2 SFDVKD. This CDR3 comprises 17 residues. V was cut by 1 base and J by 3 bases, with 17 bases left in between. This chain's CDR3 is CATSDFPSKGVDTEAFF. The CDR3, as DNA: TGTGCCACCAGTGATTTCCCCTCGAAGGGGGTGGACACTGAAGCTTTCTTT.

The chain employs TRBV3-1 (or the pseudogene TRBV3-2) and TRBJ2-5; 11 bases map to TRBD2. CDR1 LGHDT and CDR2 YNNKEL come from the germline V gene (reference sequence). V trimming: 1 base; J trimming: 4 bases; junction bases outside the gene matches: 14. The length of the CDR3 is 19 residues. The CDR3 loop reads CASSQGGLAGGGIGETQYF. The CDR3 nucleotides read TGTGCCAGCAGCCAAGGTGGTTTAGCGGGAGGGGGTATCGGAGAGACCCAGTACTTC.

The chain combines TRBV7-2 with TRBJ2-5, with D hard to call. The CDR3 has 13 residues. Trimming cost V 2 bases and J 2 bases, with 6 bases left between them. Per the germline V gene, CDR1 is SGHTA and CDR2 is FQGNSA. The CDR3 loop is CASSLFQQETQYF. The CDR3 nucleotides are TGTGCCAGCAGCTTATTCCAGCAAGAGACCCAGTACTTC. Variable domain in full (rest from reference TRBV7-2 and TRBJ2-5): GAGVSQSPSNKVTEKGKDVELRCDPISGHTALYWYRQSLGQGLEFLIYFQGNSAPDKSGLPSDRFSAERTGGSVSTLTIQRTQQEDSAVYLCASSLFQQETQYFGPGTRLLVL.